These T cell receptor beta chains were read from a single sample in a study of radiation and T cells in renal cell carcinoma. The protocol was immunoSEQ multiplex PCR, while the TCRdb copy is restricted to in-frame clones and leaves out a portion. The data contain around 77,000 clones, 83% of them singletons. The sequences come from blood, collected from a patient whose treatment included radiotherapy and nephrectomy. All receptors come from a woman aged 60-70 years with renal cell carcinoma. Both conserved end residues are trimmed from each CDR3.

V gene: TRBV18; CDR3 protein: ASSPAGGQPQH
V gene: TRBV15; CDR3 protein: ATSREGGSLTGAAF
V gene: TRBV27; CDR3 protein: ASAYRRNQPQH
V gene: TRBV4-1; CDR3 protein: ASSQGVGASYNEQF
V gene: TRBV11-1; CDR3 protein: ASSRSPNYGYT
V gene: TRBV29-1; CDR3 protein: SVDPLTGSNYGYT
V gene: TRBV6-5; CDR3 protein: ASSYSGLNTEAF
V gene: TRBV7-9; CDR3 protein: ASSPGQGLYNEQF
V gene: TRBV2; CDR3 protein: ASSAIGQGNDYGYT
V gene: TRBV9; CDR3 protein: ASSARAVNTEAF
V gene: TRBV7-9; CDR3 protein: ASSSQYRVIEAF
V gene: TRBV13; CDR3 protein: ASSLGGFLARNEAF
V gene: TRBV9; CDR3 protein: ASSVETGIGDTQY
V gene: TRBV9; CDR3 protein: ASSVDPGTGTNEQY
V gene: TRBV4-3; CDR3 protein: ASSQGGVNEQF
V gene: TRBV6-5; CDR3 protein: ASSYQDGNTGELF
V gene: TRBV16; CDR3 protein: ASSPGTGGYEQY
V gene: TRBV7-6; CDR3 protein: ASSLVAGGESYEQY
V gene: TRBV11-2; CDR3 protein: ASTLTSGDTDTQY
V gene: TRBV5-1; CDR3 protein: ASSIQPGDTGELF
V gene: TRBV4-1; CDR3 protein: ASRPLRDKDRWEGNTEAF
V gene: TRBV6-4; CDR3 protein: ASSPTGNTEAF
V gene: TRBV7-9; CDR3 protein: ASSSGTGPTDTQY
V gene: TRBV27; CDR3 protein: ASSLSGSKEKLF
V gene: TRBV6-5; CDR3 protein: ASSPGTGGPGELF